Listed here are 10 T cell receptor beta chains from one sample, sequenced in a study of blood T cell repertoires in COVID-19 (dated by TCRdb to about 2020). Receptor libraries were prepared by the immunoSEQ multiplex PCR assay. TCRdb retrieved this table from immuneACCESS and kept in-frame rearrangements only. Not all clones are present; in checked studies, unresolved V genes account for under half, and no reason is known for the remainder. A total of 200,000 or so clones appear in this sample, roughly 84% of them only once. The top ten clonotypes cover about 2% of the sample. Specimen: peripheral blood. The receptors stem from a man between 40 and 49 years old with active or convalescent COVID-19.

The genes are TRBV7-8 and TRBJ1-4, with D perhaps TRBD1 (6 bases). CDR1 SGHVS and CDR2 FQNEAQ come from the germline V gene. V was cut by 0 bases and J by 5 bases, with 10 bases left in between. The CDR3 is 15 amino acids. Written as DNA, the CDR3 is TGTGCCAGCAGCTTAGCGGGGACACCCAATGAAAAACTGTTTTTT. Translation: CASSLAGTPNEKLFF.

The chain couples TRBV6-5 to TRBJ1-5; possibly TRBD1 for D (6 bases). The CDR3 length is 14 residues. Per the germline V gene, CDR1 is MNHEY and CDR2 is SVGAGI. V dropped 6 bases and J dropped 5 bases, with 14 bases sitting between them. CDR3 DNA sequence: TGTGCCAGCAGCCTCGGACAGACCCATCAGCCCCAGCATTTT. It is translated as CASSLGQTHQPQHF.

The chain combines TRBV10-2 with TRBJ1-1; no reliable D call. V lost 6 bases and J 2 bases, leaving 10 bases between the germline ends. CDR1 WSHSY and CDR2 SAAADI come from the germline V gene. The CDR3 has 13 amino acids. CDR3 sequence (DNA): TGCGCCAGCAGCACCGTAAGCAACACTGAAGCTTTCTTT. Amino acids: CASSTVSNTEAFF.

This clone showed up just once. This sequence joins TRBV2 and TRBJ1-5; TRBD1 might be the D (6 bases). CDR3 size: 16 residues. Trimming took off 2 bases at V and 0 bases at J, with 11 bases between the two ends. Germline lookup yields CDR1 SNHLY and CDR2 FYNNEI. The CDR3 here is CASSEIQGLSNQPQHF. In DNA, the CDR3 is TGTGCCAGCAGTGAAATTCAGGGGCTTAGCAATCAGCCCCAGCATTTT.

This clone showed up just a few times. The chain is built from TRBV29-1 and TRBJ2-1; 13 nucleotides match TRBD2. This CDR3 spans 15 amino acids. Germline CDR1 and CDR2: SQVTM and ANQGSEA. The V and J ends lost 5 bases and 14 bases, in that order; junction bases with no gene match: 15. The CDR3 sequence is CSVPLTSGGASSEFF. CDR3 nucleotide sequence: TGCAGCGTTCCTCTAACTAGCGGGGGGGCCTCGTCTGAGTTCTTC.

V and J are TRBV15 and TRBJ1-1; D is unclear. Germline V CDR1 and CDR2: LNHNV, YYDKDF (reference sequence). The V gene lost 5 bases and the J gene lost 2 bases, with 18 bases spanning the gap. This CDR3 has 16 residues. CDR3 protein: CATSPMGGRLNTEAFF. CDR3 bases: TGTGCCACCAGCCCGATGGGAGGGCGGCTAAACACTGAAGCTTTCTTT.

By sample fraction, this clone is medium-sized. This chain links TRBV6-4 with TRBJ2-3; TRBD2 matches 10 bases. CDR3 size: 15 residues. V trimming: 4 bases; J trimming: 4 bases; junction bases outside the gene matches: 5. Germline CDR1 is MRHNA and CDR2 is SNTAGT. CDR3 sequence reads: CASSVSSGGADTQYF. The CDR3 DNA reads TGTGCCAGCAGTGTTTCTAGCGGGGGCGCAGATACGCAGTATTTT.

The V and J genes are TRBV6-5 and TRBJ2-4, with D possibly being TRBD1 (5 bases). The CDR3 loop spans 15 amino acids. The V end was cut by 0 bases, the J end by 2 bases, with 8 bases between. Germline CDR1 and CDR2: MNHEY and SVGAGI. Written as DNA, the CDR3 is TGTGCCAGCAGTTACTCGACAGCCTCCAAAAACATTCAGTACTTC. Translation: CASSYSTASKNIQYF.

V gene TRBV30 combines with J gene TRBJ1-3; possible D gene TRBD1, 5 bases. The V gene's germline CDR1 is GTSNPN and CDR2 SVGIG (reference sequence). Between the trimmed V and J ends, which lost 0 bases and 2 bases, there was a span of 11 bases. The CDR3 loop spans 15 amino acids. CDR3 sequence (DNA): TGTGCCTGGAGTGTAGGGGCGGCTGCTGGAAACACCATATATTTT. This sequence encodes CAWSVGAAAGNTIYF.

The V gene is TRBV7-9, the J gene TRBJ2-7; D possibly corresponds to TRBD1 (6 bases). This CDR3 region has 12 residues. V was shortened by 6 bases and J by 5 bases, with 11 bases between the two germline ends. Germline assignment: CDR1 SEHNR and CDR2 FQNEAQ (reference sequence). The CDR3 sequence: CASREQGDEQYF. In DNA, the CDR3 is TGTGCCAGCAGGGAACAGGGCGACGAGCAGTACTTC.